The TCR beta chain under discussion was sequenced for a study of blood T cell repertoires in COVID-19. Germline V lookup: CDR1 SGHTS, CDR2 YDEGEE. The CDR3 totals 14 residues. V lost 1 base to trimming and J lost 6 bases; unmatched junction nucleotides: 5. Assay: immunoSEQ multiplex PCR; the TCRdb copy retains only in-frame clones and omits some. The table includes more than 75,000 clones, roughly 84% detected once. The clonotype comes from a human donor in a cohort sampled during active COVID-19. What was sequenced was peripheral blood. The chain employs TRBV5-8 and TRBJ2-3; TRBD2 matches at 7 bases. CDR3 sequence: CASSLWEGRDTQYF. The CDR3 bases are TGTGCCAGCAGCTTGTGGGAGGGTAGGGATACGCAGTATTTT.